One sample yielded the 9 T cell receptor beta chains listed below, sequenced in a study of blood T cells in healthy people across ages. Then a second PCR, running roughly 6 to 12 cycles, was carried out with a sample-barcoded 5' primer and a J-beta primer mix. TCRdb processed the 5' RACE reads anew with MiXCR; each CDR3 protein has one entry. This table holds just under 550,000 distinct CDR3 sequences, around 24% found once. The same sample was also studied in work on T cells of mothers and their children.

The sequenced material came from blood. These receptors were collected from a boy between 10 and 17 years old in good health.

The chain combines TRBV20-1 with TRBJ1-1; TRBD1 might be the D (5 bases). Trimming cost V 0 bases and J 0 bases, with 11 bases left between them. The germline V gene encodes CDR1 DFQATT and CDR2 SNEGSKA (reference sequence). This CDR3 contains 15 residues. The CDR3 DNA follows: TGCAGTGCTAGAGATGCATCCAGGGTGAACACTGAAGCTTTCTTT. It yields the protein CSARDASRVNTEAFF.

This clonotype was picked up a small number of times. The V gene is TRBV28, the J gene TRBJ2-7, with D uncertain. Trimming stripped 6 bases from V and 4 bases from J, with 7 bases between. The CDR3 covers 11 residues. Germline loops: CDR1 MDHEN, CDR2 SYDVKM. The CDR3 DNA sequence: TGTGCCAGCAGAGGCTTTTACGAGCAGTACTTC. Translated, it gives CASRGFYEQYF.

This chain links TRBV7-2 with TRBJ2-1; 11 positions agree with TRBD2. Germline CDR1 SGHTA, CDR2 FQGNSA. The CDR3 is 17 amino acids. Trimming cost V 5 bases and J 7 bases; bases outside gene matches: 13. The CDR3 is CASSAPVIAGGPNEQFF. For the CDR3, the DNA is TGTGCCAGCAGCGCCCCCGTTATAGCGGGGGGGCCAAATGAGCAGTTCTTC.

The chain recombines TRBV7-2 with TRBJ2-3, with 10 nucleotides matching TRBD2. This CDR3 spans 15 amino acids. Germline lookup yields CDR1 SGHTA and CDR2 FQGNSA. V shed 2 bases and J 10 bases; nucleotides not matched to a gene: 9. This CDR3 is CASSLTGLAGDAQYF. The CDR3 nucleotides read TGTGCCAGCAGCTTAACCGGGCTAGCGGGGGATGCGCAGTATTTT.

This rearrangement joins TRBV15 to TRBJ1-2; 8 nucleotides agree with TRBD1. Trimming removed 3 bases from V and 2 bases from J; junction bases left unmatched: 5. The CDR3 contains 15 residues. Looked up from germline, CDR1 is LNHNV and CDR2 is YYDKDF (reference sequence). The CDR3 nucleotides are TGTGCCACCAGCAGGAGGACAGGGTCAAACTATGGCTACACCTTC. Protein sequence: CATSRRTGSNYGYTF.

CDR3 sequence reads: CAAAGSPLFTDTQYF. Here the CDR3 DNA reads TGTGCCGCAGCGGGGTCCCCTCTCTTCACAGATACGCAGTATTTT. The chain recombines TRBV7-9 with TRBJ2-3, with 7 nucleotides matching TRBD2. Losses at the gene ends were 11 bases for V and 2 bases for J; bases not matched to a gene: 13. Looked up from germline, CDR1 is SEHNR and CDR2 is FQNEAQ (reference sequence). The length of the CDR3 is 15 residues.

This clonotype was picked up a small number of times. The chain employs TRBV29-1 and TRBJ1-1, with 8 positions matching TRBD1. The CDR3 is made up of 14 amino acids. Trimming cost V 4 bases and J 0 bases; bases outside gene matches: 4. The germline V gene encodes CDR1 SQVTM and CDR2 ANQGSEA. The DNA of the CDR3 is TGCAGCGTTGGGACAGGGCTGGTGAACACTGAAGCTTTCTTT. This translates into CSVGTGLVNTEAFF.

The CDR3 bases are TGCAGTGCTAGAGATCATAGAGGAAGAAGCTACGAGCAGTACTTC. This translates into CSARDHRGRSYEQYF. The chain links TRBV20-1 to TRBJ2-5; D not certain. The end of the DNA aligns better with TRBJ2-7, so the J call may be wrong. The germline CDR1 and CDR2 sequences are DFQATT and SNEGSKA (reference sequence). The CDR3 length is 15 residues.

This chain uses TRBV27 with TRBJ2-5; 12 bases line up with TRBD1. Germline V lookup: CDR1 MNHEY, CDR2 SMNVEV (reference sequence). This CDR3 region has 15 residues. With V trimmed by 5 bases and J by 5 bases, 6 bases remained unmatched. The CDR3 sequence: CASSPGTGGLETQYF. In DNA form, the CDR3 reads TGTGCCAGCAGTCCCGGGACAGGGGGCTTGGAGACCCAGTACTTC.